The 8 T cell receptor beta chains in this list originate from one sample, sequenced in a study of blood T cell repertoires in COVID-19. This table comes from immunoSEQ multiplex PCR, and its TCRdb copy is limited to in-frame clones, with some not included. The sample comprises some 400,000 clones, approximately 77% of which are singletons, and 1.1% rests with the top ten. The specimen sequenced was peripheral blood. Receptor source: a human donor with acute or convalescent COVID-19. The donor label of this sample is uncertain.

The chain has TRBV6-6 and TRBJ2-2, with 10 bases lining up with TRBD1. J lost 1 base, V lost 7 bases, and 3 bases had no gene match. This CDR3 has 15 amino acids. Germline CDR1 and CDR2: MNHNY and SVGAGI (reference sequence). Here the CDR3 reads CASKGQGRNTGELFF. CDR3 sequence (DNA): TGTGCCAGCAAGGGACAGGGGAGGAACACCGGGGAGCTGTTTTTT.

The V call is TRBV5-1, the J call TRBJ2-1; 15 bases line up with TRBD2. This CDR3 is built from 19 residues. The V and J ends lost 4 bases and 0 bases, in that order; junction bases with no gene match: 8. Germline CDR1 is SGHRS and CDR2 is YFSETQ. The CDR3 DNA reads TGCGCCAGCAGCCCCTGGACTAGCGGGGGGGTGAGCTCCTACAATGAGCAGTTCTTC. This sequence encodes CASSPWTSGGVSSYNEQFF.

This chain links TRBV2 with TRBJ1-3, with TRBD1 as a possible D gene (5 bases). This CDR3 spans 15 amino acids. The V end was cut by 2 bases, the J end by 7 bases, with 15 bases between. Germline loops: CDR1 SNHLY, CDR2 FYNNEI. This chain's CDR3 is CASSEWFRAGNTIYF. CDR3 bases: TGTGCCAGCAGTGAATGGTTCAGGGCAGGGAACACCATATATTTT. Drawing the rest from reference TRBV2 and TRBJ1-3, the complete variable domain is EPEVTQTPSHQVTQMGQEVILRCVPISNHLYFYWYRQILGQKVEFLVSFYNNEISEKSEIFDDQFSVERPDGSNFTLKIRSTKLEDSAMYFCASSEWFRAGNTIYFGEGSWLTVV.

J is TRBJ1-5 and V is TRBV3-1 (or the pseudogene TRBV3-2); D unresolved. Germline V CDR1 and CDR2: LGHDT, YNNKEL (reference sequence). Trimming cost V 4 bases and J 1 base, with 11 bases left between them. The CDR3 consists of 15 residues. CDR3 residues: CASSLAAGSNQPQHF. For the CDR3, the DNA is TGTGCCAGCAGCCTCGCCGCAGGAAGCAATCAGCCCCAGCATTTT.

DNA for the CDR3: TGTGCCAGCAGCGGGCGACGAGGGAACGGCCGAAATTCACCCCTCCACTTT. Amino acids: CASSGRRGNGRNSPLHF. V usage is TRBV11-2 and J usage is TRBJ1-6; D is uncertain. Trimming removed 5 bases from V and 7 bases from J, with 21 bases in between. Per the germline V gene, CDR1 is SGHAT and CDR2 is FQNNGV. The CDR3 extends over 17 amino acids.

The V call is TRBV7-2, the J call TRBJ1-3, with a possible D match to TRBD1 (5 bases). The CDR3 is 16 residues long. Germline lookup yields CDR1 SGHTA and CDR2 FQGNSA. V lost 1 base and J lost 0, with 10 bases in between. The CDR3 sequence is CASSLDRGSSGNTIYF. In nucleotides, the CDR3 is TGTGCCAGCAGCTTAGATCGGGGGAGCTCTGGAAACACCATATATTTT.

This rearrangement joins TRBV6-1 to TRBJ1-6, with D maybe TRBD1 (5 bases). This CDR3 is 15 amino acids long. V was clipped by 5 bases and J by 7 bases, with 15 bases between them. The germline V gene has CDR1 MNHNS and CDR2 SASEGT. This CDR3 is CASSFSDRLNSPLHF. DNA for the CDR3: TGTGCCAGCAGTTTTTCCGACAGATTAAATTCACCCCTCCACTTT.

This rearrangement joins TRBV3-1 (or the pseudogene TRBV3-2) to TRBJ2-3, with D possibly matching TRBD2 (5 bases). CDR3 size: 15 residues. CDR1 is LGHDT and CDR2 is YNNKEL in the germline V gene (reference sequence). V shed 1 base and J shed 0 bases, with 8 bases lying between them. The CDR3 bases are TGTGCCAGCAGCCAAGTTATAGCGAGCACAGATACGCAGTATTTT. Residues: CASSQVIASTDTQYF.